The 11 T cell receptor beta chains below all came from one sample that was sequenced in a study of T cell repertoires in cytomegalovirus infection. A single record per CDR3 protein comes from TCRdb applying MiXCR to the reads. The top ten hold around 3.1% of the sample, which has more than 150,000 distinct CDR3 sequences, roughly 20% seen once. The sample was PBMCs. The source of these receptors is a human donor in good health (CMV status not recorded). Some clones in this sample may be carry-over from other donors' samples.

The chain uses TRBV5-5 and TRBJ2-7, with D possibly being TRBD2 (5 bases). The CDR3 spans 12 residues. Trimming removed 2 bases at V and 7 bases at J, with 10 bases between. The V gene's germline CDR1 is SGHKS and CDR2 YYEKEE (reference sequence). The CDR3 DNA reads as TGTGCCAGCAGCTTCCTTGGCGGGGAGCAGTACTTC. It is translated as CASSFLGGEQYF.

This clonotype was seen a handful of times. The genes are TRBV13 and TRBJ2-2; the D gene is possibly TRBD2 (6 bases). The germline V gene encodes CDR1 PRHDT and CDR2 FYEKMQ (reference sequence). V shed 4 bases and J shed 3 bases, with 18 bases lying between them. The CDR3 has 17 residues. In DNA, the CDR3 is TGTGCCAGCAGCTCGACACCCCTAGGGGAGGACACCGGGGAGCTGTTTTTT. Its translation: CASSSTPLGEDTGELFF.

This clonotype was detected many times. The chain employs TRBV7-2 and TRBJ2-3; 8 bases are a match to TRBD2. The V and J ends lost 3 bases and 0 bases, in that order; junction bases with no gene match: 5. Germline V gene data show CDR1 as SGHTA and CDR2 as FQGNSA. The CDR3 runs to 16 residues. The CDR3 region is CASSFVAGTSTDTQYF. The DNA for the CDR3 is TGTGCCAGCAGCTTCGTAGCGGGAACTAGCACAGATACGCAGTATTTT.

CDR3 nucleotide sequence: TGCAGTGCCCAAGGGCAGGTGAACACTGAAGCTTTCTTT. This codes for CSAQGQVNTEAFF. The gene calls are TRBV20-1 and TRBJ1-1; D gene uncertain. The germline V gene encodes CDR1 DFQATT and CDR2 SNEGSKA (reference sequence). The CDR3 has 13 amino acids. Trimming stripped 6 bases from V and 0 bases from J, with 11 bases between.

The sample holds a few counts of this clonotype. CDR3 residues: CASSLNQEVLGLAGGYNEQFF. CDR3 coding DNA: TGTGCCAGCAGCTTAAATCAGGAGGTCTTGGGACTAGCGGGAGGGTACAATGAGCAGTTCTTC. The chain links TRBV7-6 to TRBJ2-1; 16 nucleotides agree with TRBD2. The CDR3 has 21 amino acids. CDR1 is SGHVS, CDR2 FNYEAQ, per germline. V shed 2 bases and J 4 bases; nucleotides not matched to a gene: 14.

This clonotype was recorded many times. J is TRBJ1-3 and V is TRBV6-2 or TRBV6-3, with D tentatively TRBD1 (5 bases). CDR1 MNHEY and CDR2 SVGEGT come from the germline V gene. The CDR3 spans 14 residues. The V end was cut by 2 bases, the J end by 0 bases, with 5 bases between. The CDR3 sequence is CASSYDSSGNTIYF. The CDR3 DNA is TGTGCCAGCAGTTACGACAGCTCTGGAAACACCATATATTTT.

J is TRBJ1-1 and V is TRBV7-9; no clear D. Germline V CDR1 and CDR2: SEHNR, FQNEAQ (reference sequence). V was pared by 4 bases and J by 7 bases, with 10 bases between. The CDR3 has 12 amino acids. CDR3 residues: CASSWTGDEAFF. Here the CDR3 DNA reads TGTGCCAGCAGCTGGACCGGGGATGAAGCTTTCTTT.

This rearrangement joins TRBV18 to TRBJ1-4; no clear D gene. The CDR3 spans 16 residues. Looked up from germline, CDR1 is KGHSH and CDR2 is LQKENI. V was trimmed by 3 bases and J by 1 base, leaving 12 bases between them. DNA for the CDR3: TGTGCCAGCTCACCTCTACCCCGAGGAACTAATGAAAAACTGTTTTTT. It specifies CASSPLPRGTNEKLFF.

The chain joins TRBV28 to TRBJ2-1; D might be TRBD1 or TRBD2, each matching 5 bases. The CDR3 runs 15 residues. From germline, CDR1 is MDHEN and CDR2 SYDVKM. The V gene lost 5 bases and the J gene lost 6 bases, with 17 bases spanning the gap. As DNA, the CDR3 is TGTGCCAGCAGTAGGGACCTCAAGTCCGCCAATGAGCAGTTCTTC. It codes for CASSRDLKSANEQFF.

Note on this clonotype: A much more abundant neighbour one base away suggests this may be a read error. The V gene is TRBV7-3, the J gene TRBJ2-3; no reliable D call. Germline loops: CDR1 SGHTA, CDR2 FQGTGA. V was shortened by 4 bases and J by 0 bases, with 20 bases between the two germline ends. The CDR3 consists of 18 residues. CDR3 amino acids: CASSSSPAGHTSTDTQYF. DNA of the CDR3: TGTGCCAGCAGCTCCAGTCCCGCCGGTCACACGAGCACAGATACGCAGTATTTT.

J is TRBJ2-5 and V is TRBV7-3; 13 nucleotides match TRBD2. The V gene's germline CDR1 is SGHTA and CDR2 FQGTGA. The V segment lost 9 bases and the J segment 3 bases; nucleotides outside the gene matches: 1. The CDR3 is 13 residues long. This chain's CDR3 is CARGLAGKETQYF. In DNA form, the CDR3 reads TGTGCCAGGGGACTAGCGGGGAAAGAGACCCAGTACTTC.